This T cell receptor (beta chain) was documented in a study of cytomegalovirus exposure and HLA in healthy donors. The CDR3 spans 15 residues. V lost 5 bases and J 4 bases, leaving 15 bases between the germline ends. In germline, CDR1 is MNHEY, CDR2 SMNVEV (reference sequence). General observations from the study: A list of roughly 180 TCR beta chains associated with cytomegalovirus was given. Judged likely to be a sequencing artifact was a cluster of highly shared sequence variants.

On this clone: What it binds is not known.

The PCR ran on 60 Vbeta and 13 Jbeta primers. Using immunoSEQ multiplex PCR, the repertoire was profiled, and TCRdb retains in-frame clones only, with some absent. The table includes around 100,000 clones, more than 80% detected once. V is TRBV27 and J is TRBJ2-1; a possible D gene is TRBD2 (7 bases). The sample taken for sequencing was PBMCs. This sequence was found in a man aged 25 to 40 in good health and CMV-seronegative. The CDR3 loop reads CASSGRRGGYNEQFF. CDR3 coding DNA: TGTGCCAGCAGTGGGAGGAGGGGGGGGTACAATGAGCAGTTCTTC.